This entry concerns a single T cell receptor beta chain. Losses at the gene ends were 4 bases for V and 2 bases for J; bases not matched to a gene: 5. The length of the CDR3 is 14 residues. Germline CDR1 is MNHNS and CDR2 is SASEGT. The entry originates in a study of shared clonotypes between healthy human individuals. TCRdb's copy holds only in-frame clones and misses some; the assay was immunoSEQ multiplex PCR. The data show about 2.2 million clones, about 94% seen once. Terminally differentiated effector memory CD45RA+ cells were excluded from the naive CD8 cells, which were CD45RO-negative and positively selected for CCR7.

What was sequenced was naive CD8+ T cells from PBMCs. This chain links TRBV6-1 with TRBJ2-7; the match to TRBD1 covers 7 bases. The sequence came from a young man in good health. Some clones in this sample may be carry-over from other donors' samples. For the CDR3, the DNA is TGTGCCAGCAGTGCCACAGGGGTTCCCTACGAGCAGTACTTC. As protein: CASSATGVPYEQYF.